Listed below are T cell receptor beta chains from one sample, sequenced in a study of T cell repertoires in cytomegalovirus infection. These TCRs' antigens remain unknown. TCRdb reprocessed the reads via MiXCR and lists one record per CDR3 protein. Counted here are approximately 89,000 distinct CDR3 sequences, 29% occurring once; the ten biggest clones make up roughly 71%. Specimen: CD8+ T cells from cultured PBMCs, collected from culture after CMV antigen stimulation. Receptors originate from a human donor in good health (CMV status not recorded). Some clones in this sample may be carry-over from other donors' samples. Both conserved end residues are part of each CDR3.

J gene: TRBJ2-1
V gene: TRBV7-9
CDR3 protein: CASSLEGGNEQFF

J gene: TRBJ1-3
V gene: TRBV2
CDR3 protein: CASSESTFSGNTIYF

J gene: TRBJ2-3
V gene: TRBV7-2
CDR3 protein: CASSLFLPDTQYF

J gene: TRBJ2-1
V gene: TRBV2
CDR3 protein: CASSASGGDNEQFF

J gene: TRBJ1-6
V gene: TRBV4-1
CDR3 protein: CASSQDWGDSPLHF

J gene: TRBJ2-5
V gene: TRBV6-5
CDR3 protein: CASSDLAGNQETQYF

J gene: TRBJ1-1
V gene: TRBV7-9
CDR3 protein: CASSLISTEAFF

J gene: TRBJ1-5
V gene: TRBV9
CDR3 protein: CASSAGTGNQPQHF

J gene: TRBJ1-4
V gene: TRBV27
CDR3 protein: CASSSLGQNEKLFF

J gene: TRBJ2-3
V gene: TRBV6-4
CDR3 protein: CASSEIGHNTDTQYF

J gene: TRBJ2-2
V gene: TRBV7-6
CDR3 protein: CASSLALQGGELFF

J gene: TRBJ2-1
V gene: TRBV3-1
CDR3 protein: CASTGSTNEQFF

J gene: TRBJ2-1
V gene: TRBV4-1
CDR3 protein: CASSIFQGNNEQFF

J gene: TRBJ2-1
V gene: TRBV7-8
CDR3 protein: CASSTRTLKSSYNAQFF

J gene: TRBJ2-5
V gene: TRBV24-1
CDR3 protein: CATSDRTSGGYQETQYF

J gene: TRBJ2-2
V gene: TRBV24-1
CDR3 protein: CATRGDTGELFF

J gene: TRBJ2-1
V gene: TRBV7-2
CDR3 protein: CASSGRSRSFSYNEQFF

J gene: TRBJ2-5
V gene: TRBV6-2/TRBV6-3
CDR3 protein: CASSYLRIEETQYF

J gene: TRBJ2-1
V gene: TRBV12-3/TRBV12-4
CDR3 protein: CATETAASYNEQFF

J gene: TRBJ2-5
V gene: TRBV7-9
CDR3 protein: CASSPRTSRDQETQYF

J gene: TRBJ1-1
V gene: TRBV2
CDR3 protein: CASQTGLEAFF

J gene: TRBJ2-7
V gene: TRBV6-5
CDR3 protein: CASSYGVEQYF

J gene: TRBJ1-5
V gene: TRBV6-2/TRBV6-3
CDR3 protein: CASSTQGVRSNQPQHF

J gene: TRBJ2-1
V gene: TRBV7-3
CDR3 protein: CASSTGLAGEAQFF

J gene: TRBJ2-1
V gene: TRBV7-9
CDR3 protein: CASSQMGGGRSYNEQFF

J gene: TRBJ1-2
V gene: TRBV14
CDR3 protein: CASSQDPPRGQDNYGYTF

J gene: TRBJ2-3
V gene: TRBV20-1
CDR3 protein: CSAAGLVDTDTQYF

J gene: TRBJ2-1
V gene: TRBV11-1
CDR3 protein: CASSLEGAHEQFF

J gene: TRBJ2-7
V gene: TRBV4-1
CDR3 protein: CASSLRGTGSYEQYF

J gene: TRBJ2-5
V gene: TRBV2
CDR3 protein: CASSEELAGGRETQYF

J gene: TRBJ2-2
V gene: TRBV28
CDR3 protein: CASSSLLAGVSGELFF

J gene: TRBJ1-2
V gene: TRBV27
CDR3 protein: CASSPAGGSYGYTF

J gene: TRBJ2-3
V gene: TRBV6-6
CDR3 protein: CASSYVSTDTQYF

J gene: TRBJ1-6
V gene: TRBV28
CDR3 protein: CASSDDRGGRKPLHF

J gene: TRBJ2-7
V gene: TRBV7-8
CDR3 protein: CASSLWGKSYEQYF

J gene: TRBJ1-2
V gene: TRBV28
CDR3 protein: CASSFRGRLWGYTF

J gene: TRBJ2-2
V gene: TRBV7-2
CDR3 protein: CASSVTGTGELFF

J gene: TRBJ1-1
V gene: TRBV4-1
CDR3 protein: CASSPSLGAVEAFF

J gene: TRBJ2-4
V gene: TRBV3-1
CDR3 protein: CASSPTGLAGLAKNIQYF

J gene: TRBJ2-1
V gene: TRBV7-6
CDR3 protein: CASSGLAGDNEQFF

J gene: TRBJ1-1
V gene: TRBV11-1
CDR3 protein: CASSLWEGMNTEAFF